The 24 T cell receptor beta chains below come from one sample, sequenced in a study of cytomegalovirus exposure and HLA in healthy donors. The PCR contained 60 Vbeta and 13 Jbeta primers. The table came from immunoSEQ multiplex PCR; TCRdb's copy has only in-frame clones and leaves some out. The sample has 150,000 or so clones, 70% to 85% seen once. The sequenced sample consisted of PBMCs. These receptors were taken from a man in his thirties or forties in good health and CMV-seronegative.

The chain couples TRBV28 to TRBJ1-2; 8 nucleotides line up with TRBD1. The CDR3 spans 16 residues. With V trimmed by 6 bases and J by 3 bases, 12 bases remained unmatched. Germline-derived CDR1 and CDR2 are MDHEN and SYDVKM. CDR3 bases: TGTGCCAGCAGACCGCCTCTTACAGGGGGAGACTATGGCTACACCTTC. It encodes CASRPPLTGGDYGYTF.

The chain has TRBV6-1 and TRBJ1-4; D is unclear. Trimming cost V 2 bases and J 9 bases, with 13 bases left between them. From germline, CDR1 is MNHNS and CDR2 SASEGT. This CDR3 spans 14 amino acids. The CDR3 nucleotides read TGTGCCAGCAGTGAAAAAGGGAGTGGGAAAAAACTGTTTTTT. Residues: CASSEKGSGKKLFF.

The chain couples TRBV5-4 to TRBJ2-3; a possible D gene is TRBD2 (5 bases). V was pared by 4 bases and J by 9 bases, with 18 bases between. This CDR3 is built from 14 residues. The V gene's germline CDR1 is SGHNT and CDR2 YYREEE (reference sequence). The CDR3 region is CASSLRGGPGTQYF. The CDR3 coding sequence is TGTGCCAGCAGCCTTCGAGGAGGCCCCGGGACGCAGTATTTT.

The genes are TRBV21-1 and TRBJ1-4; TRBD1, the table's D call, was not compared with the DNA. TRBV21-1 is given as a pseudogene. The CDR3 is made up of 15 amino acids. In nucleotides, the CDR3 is TGTGCCAGCAGCAAGAACAGAGCAACTAATGAAAAACTGTTTTTT. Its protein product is CASSKNRATNEKLFF.

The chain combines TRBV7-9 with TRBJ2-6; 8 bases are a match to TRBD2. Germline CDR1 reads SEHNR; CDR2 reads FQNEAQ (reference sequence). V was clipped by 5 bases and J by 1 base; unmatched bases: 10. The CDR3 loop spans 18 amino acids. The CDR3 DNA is TGTGCCAGCAGCGTCGGCGGGACTAGTATGTCTGGGGCCAACGTCCTGACTTTC. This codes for CASSVGGTSMSGANVLTF.

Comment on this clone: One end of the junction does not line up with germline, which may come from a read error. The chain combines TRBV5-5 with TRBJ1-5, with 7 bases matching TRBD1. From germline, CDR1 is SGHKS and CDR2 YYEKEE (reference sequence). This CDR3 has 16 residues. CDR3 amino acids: CASSPNPGTADQPQNF. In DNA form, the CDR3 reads TGTGCCAGCAGCCCCAACCCCGGGACAGCTGATCAGCCCCAGAATTTT.

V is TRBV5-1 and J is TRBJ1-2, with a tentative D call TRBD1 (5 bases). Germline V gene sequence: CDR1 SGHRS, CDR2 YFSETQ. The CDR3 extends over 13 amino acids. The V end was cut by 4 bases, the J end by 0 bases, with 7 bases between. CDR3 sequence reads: CASSGGANYGYTF. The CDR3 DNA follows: TGCGCCAGCAGCGGGGGGGCTAACTATGGCTACACCTTC. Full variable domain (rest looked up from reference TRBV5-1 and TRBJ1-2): KAGVTQTPRYLIKTRGQQVTLSCSPISGHRSVSWYQQTPGQGLQFLFEYFSETQRNKGNFPGRFSGRQFSNSRSEMNVSTLELGDSALYLCASSGGANYGYTFGSGTRLTVV.

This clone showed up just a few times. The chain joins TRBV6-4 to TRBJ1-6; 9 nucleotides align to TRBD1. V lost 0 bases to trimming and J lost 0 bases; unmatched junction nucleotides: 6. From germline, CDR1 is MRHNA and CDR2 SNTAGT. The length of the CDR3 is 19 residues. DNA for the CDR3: TGTGCCAGCAGTGACTCGAACGGACAGGGGAGCTCCTATAATTCACCCCTCCACTTT. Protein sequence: CASSDSNGQGSSYNSPLHF.

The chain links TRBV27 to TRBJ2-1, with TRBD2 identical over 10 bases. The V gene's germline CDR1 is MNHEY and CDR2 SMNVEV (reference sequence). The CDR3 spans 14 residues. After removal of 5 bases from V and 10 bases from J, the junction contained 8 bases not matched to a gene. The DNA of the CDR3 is TGTGCCAGCAGTGTCGAGCGGGGGGGCCTGGAGCAGTTCTTC. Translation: CASSVERGGLEQFF.

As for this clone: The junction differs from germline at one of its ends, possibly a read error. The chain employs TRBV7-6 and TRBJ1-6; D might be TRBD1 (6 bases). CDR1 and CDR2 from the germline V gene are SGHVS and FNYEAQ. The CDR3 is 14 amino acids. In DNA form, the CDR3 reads TGTGCCAGCAGCTTAGGACAGGATAATTCACCCCTCAACTTT. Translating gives CASSLGQDNSPLNF.

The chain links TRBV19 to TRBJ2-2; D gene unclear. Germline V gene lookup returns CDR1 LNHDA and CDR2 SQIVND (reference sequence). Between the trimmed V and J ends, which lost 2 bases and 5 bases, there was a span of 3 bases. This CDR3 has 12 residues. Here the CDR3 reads CASSITTGELFF. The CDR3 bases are TGTGCCAGTAGTATAACTACCGGGGAGCTGTTTTTT.

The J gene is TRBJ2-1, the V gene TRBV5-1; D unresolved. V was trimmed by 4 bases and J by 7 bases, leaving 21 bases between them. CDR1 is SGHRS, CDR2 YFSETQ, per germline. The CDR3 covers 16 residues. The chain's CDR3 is CASSQSGNNAGNEQFF. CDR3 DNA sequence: TGCGCCAGCAGCCAGAGTGGCAATAATGCCGGGAATGAGCAGTTCTTC.

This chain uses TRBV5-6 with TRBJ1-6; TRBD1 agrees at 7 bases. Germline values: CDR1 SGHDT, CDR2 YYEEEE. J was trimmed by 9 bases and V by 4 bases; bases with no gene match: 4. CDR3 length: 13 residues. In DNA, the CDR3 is TGTGCCAGCAGCGATGACAGGGTTTCACCCCTCCACTTT. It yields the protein CASSDDRVSPLHF. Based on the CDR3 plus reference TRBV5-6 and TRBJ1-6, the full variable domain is DAGVTQSPTHLIKTRGQQVTLRCSPKSGHDTVSWYQQALGQGPQFIFQYYEEEERQRGNFPDRFSGHQFPNYSSELNVNALLLGDSALYLCASSDDRVSPLHFGNGTRLTVT.

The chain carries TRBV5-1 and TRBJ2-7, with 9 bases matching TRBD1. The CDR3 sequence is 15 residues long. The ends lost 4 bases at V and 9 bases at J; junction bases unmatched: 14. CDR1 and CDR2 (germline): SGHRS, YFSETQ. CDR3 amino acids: CASSTGQGPLRGQYF. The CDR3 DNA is TGCGCCAGCAGCACGGGACAGGGACCTTTACGCGGGCAGTACTTC.

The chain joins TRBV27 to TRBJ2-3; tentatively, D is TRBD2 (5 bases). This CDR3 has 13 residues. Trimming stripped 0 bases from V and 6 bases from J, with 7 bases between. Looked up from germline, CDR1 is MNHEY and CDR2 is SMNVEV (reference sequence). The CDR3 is CASSLSGKDTQYF. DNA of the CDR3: TGTGCCAGCAGTTTATCCGGGAAGGATACGCAGTATTTT.

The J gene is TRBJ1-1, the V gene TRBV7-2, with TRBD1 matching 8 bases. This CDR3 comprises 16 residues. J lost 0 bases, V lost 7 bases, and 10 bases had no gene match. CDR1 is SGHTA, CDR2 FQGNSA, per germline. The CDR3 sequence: CASNYGTGGLNTEAFF. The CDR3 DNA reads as TGTGCCAGCAACTACGGGACAGGCGGCCTGAACACTGAAGCTTTCTTT.

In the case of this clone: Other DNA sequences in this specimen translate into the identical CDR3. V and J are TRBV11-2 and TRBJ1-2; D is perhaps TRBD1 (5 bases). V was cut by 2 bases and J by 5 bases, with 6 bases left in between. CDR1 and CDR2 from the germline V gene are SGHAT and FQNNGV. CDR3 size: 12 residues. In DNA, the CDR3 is TGTGCCAGCAGCTTACCAGGGTATGGCTACACCTTC. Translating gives CASSLPGYGYTF.

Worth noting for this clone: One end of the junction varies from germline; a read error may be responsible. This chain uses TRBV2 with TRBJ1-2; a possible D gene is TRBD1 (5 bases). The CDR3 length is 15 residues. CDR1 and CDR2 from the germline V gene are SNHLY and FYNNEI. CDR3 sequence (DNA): TGTGCCAGCAGTGAAGAGGCGGGGCAAAACTATGGCCACACCTTC. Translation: CASSEEAGQNYGHTF.

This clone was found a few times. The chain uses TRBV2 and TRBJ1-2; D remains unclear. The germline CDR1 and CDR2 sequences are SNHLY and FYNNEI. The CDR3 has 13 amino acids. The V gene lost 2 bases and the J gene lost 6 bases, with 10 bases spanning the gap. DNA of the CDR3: TGTGCCAGCAGTGAACAAAGCAGGCATGGCTACACCTTC. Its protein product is CASSEQSRHGYTF.

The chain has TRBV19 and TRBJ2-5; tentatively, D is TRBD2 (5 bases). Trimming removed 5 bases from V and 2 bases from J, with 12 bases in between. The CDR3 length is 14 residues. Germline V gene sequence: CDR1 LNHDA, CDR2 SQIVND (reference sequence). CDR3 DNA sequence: TGTGCCAGTAGTCCCGGTCGGGGTCAAGAGACCCAGTACTTC. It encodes CASSPGRGQETQYF. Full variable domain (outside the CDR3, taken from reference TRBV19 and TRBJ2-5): DGGITQSPKYLFRKEGQNVTLSCEQNLNHDAMYWYRQDPGQGLRLIYYSQIVNDFQKGDIAEGYSVSREKKESFPLTVTSAQKNPTAFYLCASSPGRGQETQYFGPGTRLLVL.

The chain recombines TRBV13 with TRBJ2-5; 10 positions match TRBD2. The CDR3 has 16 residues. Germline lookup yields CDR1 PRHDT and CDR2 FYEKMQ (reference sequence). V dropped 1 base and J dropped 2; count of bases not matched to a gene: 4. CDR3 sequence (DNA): TGTGCCAGCAGCTTAGAGGCTAGCGGGGGACAAGAGACCCAGTACTTC. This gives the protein CASSLEASGGQETQYF.

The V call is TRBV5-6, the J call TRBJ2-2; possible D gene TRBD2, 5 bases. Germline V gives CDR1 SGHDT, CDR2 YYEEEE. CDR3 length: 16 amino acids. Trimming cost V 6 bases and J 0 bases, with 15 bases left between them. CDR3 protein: CASMTGQTTNTGELFF. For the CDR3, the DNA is TGTGCCAGCATGACCGGGCAGACTACGAACACCGGGGAGCTGTTTTTT. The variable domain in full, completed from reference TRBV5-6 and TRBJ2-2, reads DAGVTQSPTHLIKTRGQQVTLRCSPKSGHDTVSWYQQALGQGPQFIFQYYEEEERQRGNFPDRFSGHQFPNYSSELNVNALLLGDSALYLCASMTGQTTNTGELFFGEGSRLTVL.

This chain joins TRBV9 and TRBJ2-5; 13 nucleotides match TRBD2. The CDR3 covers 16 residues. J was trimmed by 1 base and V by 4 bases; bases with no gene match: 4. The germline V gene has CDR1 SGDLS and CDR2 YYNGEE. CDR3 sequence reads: CASSSGLAGLQETQYF. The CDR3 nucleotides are TGTGCCAGCAGCTCGGGACTAGCGGGGCTCCAAGAGACCCAGTACTTC.

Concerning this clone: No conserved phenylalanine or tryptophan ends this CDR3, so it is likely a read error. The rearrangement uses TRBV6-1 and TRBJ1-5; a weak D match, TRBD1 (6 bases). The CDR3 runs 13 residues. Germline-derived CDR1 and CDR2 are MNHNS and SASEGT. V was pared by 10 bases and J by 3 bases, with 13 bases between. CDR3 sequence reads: CATRGVNNQPQHS. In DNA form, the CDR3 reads TGTGCCACCAGGGGCGTCAACAATCAGCCCCAGCATTCT.